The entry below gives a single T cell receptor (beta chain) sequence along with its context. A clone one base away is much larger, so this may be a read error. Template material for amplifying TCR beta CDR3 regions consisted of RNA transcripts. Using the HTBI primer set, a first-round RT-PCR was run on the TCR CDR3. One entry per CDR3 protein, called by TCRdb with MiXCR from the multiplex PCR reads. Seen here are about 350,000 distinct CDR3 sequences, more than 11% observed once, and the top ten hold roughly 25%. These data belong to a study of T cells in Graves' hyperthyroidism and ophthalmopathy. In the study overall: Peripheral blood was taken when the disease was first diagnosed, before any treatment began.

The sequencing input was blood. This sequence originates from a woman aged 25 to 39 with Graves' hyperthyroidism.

CDR3 region: CAGSYTSGSGANTGELFF. CDR3 nucleotide sequence: TGTGCCGGCAGTTACACTAGCGGGAGTGGCGCGAACACCGGGGAGCTGTTTTTT. V usage is TRBV6-5 and J usage is TRBJ2-2; 11 nucleotides agree with TRBD2. CDR3 length: 18 amino acids. Germline V gene data show CDR1 as MNHEY and CDR2 as SVGAGI.